These 29 T cell receptor beta chains share one sample of origin, sequenced in a study of cytomegalovirus exposure and HLA in healthy donors (dated by TCRdb to the late 2010s). The library was generated by the immunoSEQ multiplex PCR assay. A mixture of 60 forward primers for TCR Vbeta segments and 13 reverse primers for TCR Jbeta segments was used in the multiplex PCR. TCRdb's version of the immuneACCESS table is confined to in-frame rearrangements and falls short of the full clone set. An unresolved V gene accounts for under half of the shortfall where checked; the remainder is of unknown origin. In this sample's table one finds about 77,000 clones. Of the sample, 12% to 15% falls within the top ten clones. The sequenced material came from PBMCs. The receptors shown here come from a man between 50 and 59 years old in good health and CMV-seropositive.

The chain employs TRBV27 and TRBJ1-3; D remains unclear. This CDR3 comprises 13 residues. Germline V gene lookup returns CDR1 MNHEY and CDR2 SMNVEV (reference sequence). Trimming cost V 6 bases and J 0 bases, with 6 bases left between them. The CDR3 region is CASSPNSGNTIYF. CDR3 in DNA: TGTGCCAGCAGCCCTAACTCTGGAAACACCATATATTTT.

The CDR3 DNA follows: TGTGCCAGCAGCTTAAATGGGGGGGACGAGCAGTACTTC. As protein: CASSLNGGDEQYF. This chain links TRBV7-2 with TRBJ2-7; 7 positions match TRBD2. CDR1 is SGHTA and CDR2 is FQGNSA in the germline V gene. This CDR3 has 13 residues. The V gene end was trimmed by 2 bases and the J gene end by 5 bases; junction bases not matched to a gene: 3.

This chain joins TRBV13 and TRBJ1-5, with no clear D. This CDR3 has 17 residues. The ends were cut back, 6 bases at V and 0 bases at J, with 18 bases in the middle. CDR1 and CDR2 (germline): PRHDT, FYEKMQ (reference sequence). The CDR3 is CASSRGSRPDSNQPQHF. In DNA, the CDR3 is TGTGCCAGCAGTCGTGGGAGTAGGCCGGATAGCAATCAGCCCCAGCATTTT.

This chain uses TRBV10-2 with TRBJ2-7; D perhaps matches TRBD2 (6 bases). Trimming left V 7 bases short and J 7 bases short, with 14 bases between. This CDR3 contains 12 residues. Germline V gives CDR1 WSHSY, CDR2 SAAADI. This chain's CDR3 is CASTFGSSEQYF. The DNA of the CDR3 is TGCGCCAGCACGTTCGGGAGTAGTGAGCAGTACTTC.

The chain combines TRBV30 with TRBJ2-3; possible D gene TRBD1, 5 bases. The V gene lost 4 bases and the J gene lost 5 bases, with 22 bases spanning the gap. Per the germline V gene, CDR1 is GTSNPN and CDR2 is SVGIG (reference sequence). This CDR3 is 16 amino acids long. The CDR3 DNA reads TGTGCCTGGATGGGCCCGTGGCAGGGTTTTATAGATACGCAGTATTTT. Its translation: CAWMGPWQGFIDTQYF.

The V call is TRBV5-1, the J call TRBJ1-3; 8 nucleotides match TRBD1. The junction had 2 bases not matched to a gene; V was cut back by 3 bases and J by 0 bases. CDR3 length: 15 amino acids. Germline V lookup: CDR1 SGHRS, CDR2 YFSETQ. The CDR3 sequence: CASSSGTGSGNTIYF. Written as DNA, the CDR3 is TGCGCCAGCAGCTCCGGGACAGGCTCTGGAAACACCATATATTTT.

V and J are TRBV19 and TRBJ1-5; 9 nucleotides agree with TRBD1. The V segment lost 4 bases and the J segment 6 bases; nucleotides outside the gene matches: 4. Germline loops: CDR1 LNHDA, CDR2 SQIVND (reference sequence). This CDR3 contains 14 residues. As DNA, the CDR3 is TGTGCCAGTAGTAAGGGGACAGGGCTTCAGCCCCAGCATTTT. Residues: CASSKGTGLQPQHF.

This chain links TRBV5-1 with TRBJ2-7, with TRBD1 as a possible D gene (6 bases). CDR1 and CDR2 (germline): SGHRS, YFSETQ. V dropped 0 bases and J dropped 10 bases, with 14 bases sitting between them. CDR3 length: 13 amino acids. Here the CDR3 DNA reads TGCGCCAGCAGCTTGGGGGTTGGGGGCCGCCAGTACGTC. Protein: CASSLGVGGRQYV.

The CDR3 DNA reads as TGTGCCAGCAGTGAAGTAATTCTGACAGGTGGTGGCTACACCTTC. Translated, it gives CASSEVILTGGGYTF. V is TRBV6-1 and J is TRBJ1-2; TRBD1 is a possible D gene (6 bases). This CDR3 has 15 amino acids. The V gene lost 1 base and the J gene lost 7 bases, with 16 bases spanning the gap. Germline V gene data show CDR1 as MNHNS and CDR2 as SASEGT.

This sequence joins TRBV19 and TRBJ1-4, with TRBD1 as a possible D gene (5 bases). The CDR3 runs 17 residues. The germline V gene has CDR1 LNHDA and CDR2 SQIVND (reference sequence). V was shortened by 6 bases and J by 0 bases, with 17 bases between the two germline ends. The DNA of the CDR3 is TGTGCCAGTAGCTATACGACAGAGCTTGCAACTAATGAAAAACTGTTTTTT. Translation: CASSYTTELATNEKLFF.

The J gene is TRBJ2-2, the V gene TRBV18, with 8 nucleotides matching TRBD1. V lost 3 bases to trimming and J lost 6 bases; unmatched junction nucleotides: 3. Per the germline V gene, CDR1 is KGHSH and CDR2 is LQKENI. The CDR3 covers 14 residues. The CDR3 coding sequence is TGTGCCAGCTCACCCCGGACAGGGCCCGGGGAGCTGTTTTTT. Translating it yields CASSPRTGPGELFF.

CDR3 DNA: TGCGCCAGCAGCCAAGATGGAGACGAACAGTTCTTC. Its protein product is CASSQDGDEQFF. The rearrangement joins TRBV4-1 to TRBJ2-1, with no clear D. Between the trimmed V and J ends, which lost 0 bases and 13 bases, there was a span of 10 bases. The germline V gene encodes CDR1 MGHRA and CDR2 YSYEKL. This CDR3 region has 12 residues.

The genes are TRBV6-6 and TRBJ1-3; tentative D call: TRBD1 (5 bases). Germline assignment: CDR1 MNHNY and CDR2 SVGAGI (reference sequence). V was cut by 10 bases and J by 4 bases, with 11 bases left in between. The CDR3 runs to 12 residues. CDR3 DNA: TGTGCCACCCACGCAGGGGGAAACACCATATATTTT. Protein sequence: CATHAGGNTIYF.

As for this clone: Compared with germline, one end of the junction differs, possibly owing to a read error. The rearrangement joins TRBV7-9 to TRBJ1-1; TRBD1 might be the D (5 bases). Germline V gene sequence: CDR1 SEHNR, CDR2 FQNEAQ (reference sequence). There are 15 residues in the CDR3. CDR3 in DNA: TGTGCCAGCAGCTTAGCCCGGGGGATCAACTCTGAAGCCTTCTTT. Translation gives CASSLARGINSEAFF.

This chain uses TRBV7-9 with TRBJ1-3, with no clear D. Per germline, CDR1 SEHNR and CDR2 FQNEAQ (reference sequence). V was clipped by 1 base and J by 4 bases, with 5 bases between them. This CDR3 is built from 13 residues. The CDR3 DNA follows: TGTGCCAGCAGCTTAGACACGGGAAACACCATATATTTT. This translates into CASSLDTGNTIYF. The complete variable domain, with remaining parts taken from reference TRBV7-9 and TRBJ1-3, reads DTGVSQNPRHKITKRGQNVTFRCDPISEHNRLYWYRQTLGQGPEFLTYFQNEAQLEKSRLLSDRFSAERPKGSFSTLEIQRTEQGDSAMYLCASSLDTGNTIYFGEGSWLTVV.

This rearrangement joins TRBV19 to TRBJ2-7; tentatively, D is TRBD2 (6 bases). Trimming took 11 bases from V and 2 from J, leaving 13 bases between them. Germline CDR1 LNHDA, CDR2 SQIVND (reference sequence). The length of the CDR3 is 12 residues. CDR3 coding DNA: TGTGCCGCCCGCGGGGACGCCTACGAGCAGTACTTC. Translating it yields CAARGDAYEQYF.

The V gene is TRBV28, the J gene TRBJ2-3, with TRBD2 matching 10 bases. Trimming removed 8 bases from V and 12 bases from J; junction bases left unmatched: 14. Germline CDR1 MDHEN, CDR2 SYDVKM. This CDR3 is 14 amino acids long. Written as DNA, the CDR3 is TGTGCCAGCTTTAAAGCGGGAGGGAACCCCCCCCAGTATTTT. Encoded protein: CASFKAGGNPPQYF.

The V call is TRBV19, the J call TRBJ1-4; D call uncertain. The CDR3 length is 13 residues. Germline CDR1 reads LNHDA; CDR2 reads SQIVND (reference sequence). Trimming pared 2 bases from V and 4 bases from J, leaving 5 bases between. CDR3 bases: TGTGCCAGTAGTATACGGAGTAATGAAAAACTGTTTTTT. Residues: CASSIRSNEKLFF.

V gene TRBV5-1 combines with J gene TRBJ1-6; 11 bases map to TRBD1. CDR3 length: 14 residues. Germline CDR1 is SGHRS and CDR2 is YFSETQ. Trimming removed 4 bases from V and 8 bases from J; junction bases left unmatched: 2. The CDR3 nucleotides are TGCGCCAGCAGCGGGACAGGGGGAGATTCACCCCTCCACTTT. It codes for CASSGTGGDSPLHF.

DNA of the CDR3: TGCGCCAGCAGCACCGGGACTAGCGCCAGCACAGATACGCAGTATTTT. Its translation is CASSTGTSASTDTQYF. The chain has TRBV5-1 and TRBJ2-3; the match to TRBD2 covers 10 bases. There are 16 residues in the CDR3. V shed 4 bases and J 0 bases; nucleotides not matched to a gene: 5. Looked up from germline, CDR1 is SGHRS and CDR2 is YFSETQ.

The genes are TRBV6-1 and TRBJ1-2, with a weak D call TRBD1 (5 bases). The CDR3 consists of 15 residues. The germline gives CDR1 MNHNS, CDR2 SASEGT. V lost 4 bases and J lost 7, with 19 bases in between. DNA for the CDR3: TGTGCCAGCAGTGTTAGGGACGGGGGAGGAGGTGGCTACACCTTC. Translated, it gives CASSVRDGGGGGYTF.

The chain employs TRBV29-1 and TRBJ1-1, with TRBD1 as a possible D gene (5 bases). This CDR3 region has 15 residues. CDR1 and CDR2 from the germline V gene are SQVTM and ANQGSEA. V lost 0 bases to trimming and J lost 6 bases, with 17 bases between them. CDR3 coding DNA: TGCAGCGTTGAAGAGGCTAACCCCAGGGATCCTGAAGCTTTCTTT. This sequence encodes CSVEEANPRDPEAFF.

This rearrangement joins TRBV5-1 to TRBJ1-4; unclear D gene. Trimming pared 7 bases from V and 7 bases from J, leaving 11 bases between. CDR3 length: 12 amino acids. Germline-derived CDR1 and CDR2 are SGHRS and YFSETQ. In DNA, the CDR3 is TGCGCCAGCGGCGGGGAGGGTGAAAAACTGTTTTTT. It translates to CASGGEGEKLFF. The whole variable domain, filled in from reference TRBV5-1 and TRBJ1-4, reads KAGVTQTPRYLIKTRGQQVTLSCSPISGHRSVSWYQQTPGQGLQFLFEYFSETQRNKGNFPGRFSGRQFSNSRSEMNVSTLELGDSALYLCASGGEGEKLFFGSGTQLSVL.

The V gene is TRBV10-2, the J gene TRBJ1-2; D call uncertain. The ends were cut back, 5 bases at V and 6 bases at J, with 16 bases in the middle. Germline CDR1 WSHSY, CDR2 SAAADI. The CDR3 has 14 residues. CDR3 nucleotide sequence: TGCGCCAGCAGTTCTCCAACAGAGCTGAATGGCTACACCTTC. Amino acid sequence: CASSSPTELNGYTF.

The chain is built from TRBV29-1 and TRBJ2-2; a weak D match, TRBD2 (7 bases). CDR3 length equals 13 residues. The germline gives CDR1 SQVTM, CDR2 ANQGSEA. Trimming removed 5 bases at V and 2 bases at J, with 9 bases between. The CDR3 nucleotides read TGCAGCGTTTGGGGGGGCAACACCGGGGAGCTGTTTTTT. Residues: CSVWGGNTGELFF.

The V call is TRBV19, the J call TRBJ1-4, with D possibly TRBD1 on 6 matching bases. Per germline, CDR1 LNHDA and CDR2 SQIVND (reference sequence). The CDR3 sequence is 15 residues long. V lost 7 bases and J lost 7, with 19 bases in between. CDR3 region: CASTPTGGRGEKLFF. The CDR3 DNA follows: TGTGCCAGTACCCCAACCGGGGGGCGAGGTGAAAAACTGTTTTTT.

The CDR3 DNA is TGTGCCAGCAGCCCATCGACAGGCCCCGGGGAGCTGTTTTTT. It codes for CASSPSTGPGELFF. The V gene is TRBV7-3, the J gene TRBJ2-2, with D possibly TRBD1 on 6 matching bases. CDR1 and CDR2 (germline): SGHTA, FQGTGA. CDR3 length: 14 residues. V was trimmed by 5 bases and J by 6 bases, leaving 13 bases between them.

The chain couples TRBV29-1 to TRBJ2-7; 7 nucleotides match TRBD1. Germline trimming cut 4 bases from V and 0 bases from J; bases unmatched to any gene: 3. This CDR3 comprises 13 residues. CDR1 SQVTM and CDR2 ANQGSEA come from the germline V gene. The CDR3 DNA sequence: TGCAGCGTTGTGACAGGGTCCTCCTACGAGCAGTACTTC. Protein: CSVVTGSSYEQYF.

CDR3 nucleotides: TGCGCCAGCAGCTTGGAGGGACAGGTGAATCAGCCCCAGCATTTT. It yields the protein CASSLEGQVNQPQHF. The chain employs TRBV5-1 and TRBJ1-5, with 8 bases matching TRBD1. This CDR3 has 15 residues. V lost 0 bases and J lost 4; bases outside the gene matches: 3. Germline values: CDR1 SGHRS, CDR2 YFSETQ. The whole variable domain, filled in from reference TRBV5-1 and TRBJ1-5, reads KAGVTQTPRYLIKTRGQQVTLSCSPISGHRSVSWYQQTPGQGLQFLFEYFSETQRNKGNFPGRFSGRQFSNSRSEMNVSTLELGDSALYLCASSLEGQVNQPQHFGDGTRLSIL.